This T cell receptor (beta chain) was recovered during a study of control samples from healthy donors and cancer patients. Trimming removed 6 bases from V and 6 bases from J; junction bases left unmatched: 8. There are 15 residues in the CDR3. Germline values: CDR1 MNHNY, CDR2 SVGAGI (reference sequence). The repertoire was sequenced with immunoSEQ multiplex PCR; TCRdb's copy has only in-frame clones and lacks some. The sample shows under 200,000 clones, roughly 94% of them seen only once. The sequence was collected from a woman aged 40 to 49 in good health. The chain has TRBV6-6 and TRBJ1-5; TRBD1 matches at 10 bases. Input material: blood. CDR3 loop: CASSSGQGGPQPQHF. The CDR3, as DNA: TGTGCCAGCAGCTCCGGACAGGGGGGACCTCAGCCCCAGCATTTT.